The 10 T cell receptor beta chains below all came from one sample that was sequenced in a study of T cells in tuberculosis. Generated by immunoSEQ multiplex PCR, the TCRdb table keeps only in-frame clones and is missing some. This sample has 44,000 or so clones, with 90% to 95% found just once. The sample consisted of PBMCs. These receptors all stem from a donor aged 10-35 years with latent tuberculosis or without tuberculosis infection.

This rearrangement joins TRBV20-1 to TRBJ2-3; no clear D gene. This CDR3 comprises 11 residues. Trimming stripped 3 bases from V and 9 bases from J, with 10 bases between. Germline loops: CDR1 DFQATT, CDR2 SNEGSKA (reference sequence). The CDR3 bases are TGCAGTGCTAGGTGGCTCGAAACGCAGTATTTT. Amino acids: CSARWLETQYF.

CDR3 protein: CASSEQSGGGTDTQYF. The CDR3 DNA sequence: TGTGCCAGCAGTGAACAATCGGGGGGAGGGACAGATACGCAGTATTTT. The chain has TRBV2 and TRBJ2-3, with 7 positions matching TRBD2. V shed 2 bases, J shed 3 bases, and the junction held 8 bases outside the gene matches. Per germline, CDR1 SNHLY and CDR2 FYNNEI. The CDR3 is made up of 16 amino acids.

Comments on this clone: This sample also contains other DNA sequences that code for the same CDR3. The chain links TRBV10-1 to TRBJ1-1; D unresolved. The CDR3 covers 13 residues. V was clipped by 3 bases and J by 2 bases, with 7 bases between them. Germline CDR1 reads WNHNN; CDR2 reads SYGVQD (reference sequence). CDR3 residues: CASSEQINTEAFF. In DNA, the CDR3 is TGCGCCAGCAGTGAACAAATTAACACTGAAGCTTTCTTT.

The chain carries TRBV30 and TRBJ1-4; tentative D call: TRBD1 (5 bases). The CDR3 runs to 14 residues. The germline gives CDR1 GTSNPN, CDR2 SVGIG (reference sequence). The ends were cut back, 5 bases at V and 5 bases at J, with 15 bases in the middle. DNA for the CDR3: TGTGCCTGGGATTCAGGGTCCTTGAATGAAAAACTGTTTTTT. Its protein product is CAWDSGSLNEKLFF.

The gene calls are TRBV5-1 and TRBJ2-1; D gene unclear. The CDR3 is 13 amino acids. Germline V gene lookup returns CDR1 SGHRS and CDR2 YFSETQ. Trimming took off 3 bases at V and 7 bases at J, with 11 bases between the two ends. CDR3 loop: CASSSPPSNEQFF. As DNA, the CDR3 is TGCGCCAGCAGCTCCCCCCCCTCTAATGAGCAGTTCTTC.

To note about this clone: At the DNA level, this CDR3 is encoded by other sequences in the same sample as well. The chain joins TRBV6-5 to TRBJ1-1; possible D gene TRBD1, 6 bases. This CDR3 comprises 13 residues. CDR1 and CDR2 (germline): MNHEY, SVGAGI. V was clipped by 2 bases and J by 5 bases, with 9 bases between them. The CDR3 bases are TGTGCCAGCAGTTACAGGGGGGGGACTGAAGCTTTCTTT. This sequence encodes CASSYRGGTEAFF.

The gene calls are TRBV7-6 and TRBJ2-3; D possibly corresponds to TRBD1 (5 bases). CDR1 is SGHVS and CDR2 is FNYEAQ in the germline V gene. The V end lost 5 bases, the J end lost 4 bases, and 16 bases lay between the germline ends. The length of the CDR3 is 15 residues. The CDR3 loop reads CASSLLDSRADTQYF. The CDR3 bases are TGTGCCAGCAGCCTCCTCGACAGCAGGGCAGATACGCAGTATTTT.

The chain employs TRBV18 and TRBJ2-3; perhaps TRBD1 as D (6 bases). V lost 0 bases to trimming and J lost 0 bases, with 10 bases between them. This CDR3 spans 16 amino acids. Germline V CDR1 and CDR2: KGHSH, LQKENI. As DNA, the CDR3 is TGTGCCAGCTCACCACCAGGGGGTATGAGCACAGATACGCAGTATTTT. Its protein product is CASSPPGGMSTDTQYF.

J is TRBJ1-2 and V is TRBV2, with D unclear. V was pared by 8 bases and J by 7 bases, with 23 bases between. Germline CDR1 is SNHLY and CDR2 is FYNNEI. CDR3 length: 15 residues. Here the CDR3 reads CASGGLQTNGLGYTF. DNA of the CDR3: TGTGCCAGCGGAGGATTACAGACAAATGGCCTTGGCTACACCTTC. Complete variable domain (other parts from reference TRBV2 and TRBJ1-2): EPEVTQTPSHQVTQMGQEVILRCVPISNHLYFYWYRQILGQKVEFLVSFYNNEISEKSEIFDDQFSVERPDGSNFTLKIRSTKLEDSAMYFCASGGLQTNGLGYTFGSGTRLTVV.

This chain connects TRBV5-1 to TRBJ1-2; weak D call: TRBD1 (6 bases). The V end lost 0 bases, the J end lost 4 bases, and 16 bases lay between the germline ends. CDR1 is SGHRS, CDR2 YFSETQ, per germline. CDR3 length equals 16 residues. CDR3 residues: CASSLVPNDRSYGYTF. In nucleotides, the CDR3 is TGCGCCAGCAGCTTGGTCCCTAACGACAGGTCCTATGGCTACACCTTC.